Listed below are T cell receptor beta chains from one sample, sequenced in a study of T cell responses to AZD1222 COVID-19 vaccine. TCRdb's table, derived via immunoSEQ multiplex PCR, lists solely in-frame clones and lacks some. The table includes 70,000 to 95,000 clones, 75% to 85% detected once. The material sequenced was peripheral blood, taken on day 0 of AZD1222 vaccination. All receptors come from an adult in good health. Each CDR3 is given with its conserved first and last residue. The order of the fields is CDR3 DNA, CDR3 protein, D gene, clone size, V gene, J gene. D genes are given only for firm matches. Expanded clones get a size class; other rows say once, few or many, or leave the size out.

TGTGCCAGCAGTGCCTGCGACAGGGCCCCAGGAGGGAGCAATCAGCCCCAGCATTTT	CASSACDRAPGGSNQPQHF	TRBD1	NA	TRBV6-4	TRBJ1-5
TGTGCCAGCAGCCAAGACAGACTCTCTGGAAACACCATATATTTT	CASSQDRLSGNTIYF	NA	NA	TRBV11-2	TRBJ1-3
TGTGCCAGTAGCCCGGGACGGATTTATGGCTACACCTTC	CASSPGRIYGYTF	NA	NA	TRBV19	TRBJ1-2
TGTGCCAGCACCGGACAGGTGGGGGAAAAACTGTTTTTT	CASTGQVGEKLFF	TRBD1	NA	TRBV2	TRBJ1-4
TGTGCCAGCAGCTTGGCCGGAAGCGCCAAAAACATTCAGTACTTC	CASSLAGSAKNIQYF	NA	NA	TRBV5-4	TRBJ2-4
TGTGCCAGCAGCGACCGACAGGGGGATATAGAGACCCAGTACTTC	CASSDRQGDIETQYF	TRBD1	NA	TRBV7-9	TRBJ2-5
TGTGCCAGCTCACCAGCCGGGGAAGGGCAGCCCCAGCATTTT	CASSPAGEGQPQHF	NA	NA	TRBV18	TRBJ1-5
TGCGCCAGCAGCTTGAGGACAGGGGGCGGACAGCCCCAGCATTTT	CASSLRTGGGQPQHF	TRBD1	few	TRBV5-1	TRBJ1-5
TGTGCCAGCAGCTCGGGACAGGGGACGGGCTACACCTTC	CASSSGQGTGYTF	TRBD1	NA	TRBV5-4	TRBJ1-2
TGTGCAAGTTGCTTAGGGGGCGTGGACACCGGGGAGCTGTTTTTT	CASCLGGVDTGELFF	NA	NA	TRBV12-2	TRBJ2-2
TGTGCCAGTAGCCCTCTCCGGCCCACGGGAGCGGGAGGGGCCAATGAGCAGTTCTTC	CASSPLRPTGAGGANEQFF	TRBD2	NA	TRBV19	TRBJ2-1
TGTGCCAGCAGTTACTCGTACATTCAGTACTTC	CASSYSYIQYF	NA	few	TRBV6-2/TRBV6-3	TRBJ2-4
TGTGCCAGCAGCCAAGATATGACAGGGGGAAACACCATATATTTT	CASSQDMTGGNTIYF	TRBD1	NA	TRBV4-2	TRBJ1-3
TGTGCCAGCAGCTCAAGTGATACGCAGTATTTT	CASSSSDTQYF	NA	NA	TRBV5-4	TRBJ2-3
TGTGCTAGTGGTTTGGTACCGGGCCGTCCTAATGAAAAACTGTTTTTT	CASGLVPGRPNEKLFF	NA	once	TRBV12-5	TRBJ1-4
TGTGCCACCAGTGATCCGAACCAACCGAATCAGCCCCAGCATTTT	CATSDPNQPNQPQHF	NA	NA	TRBV24-1	TRBJ1-5
TGTGCCAGCAGCGTAGGCCCTAGCGGGAGTGCAGATACGCAGTATTTT	CASSVGPSGSADTQYF	TRBD2	NA	TRBV9	TRBJ2-3
TGTGCCAGTAGAAAGACAGGGGGTAACTACGAGCAGTACTTC	CASRKTGGNYEQYF	TRBD1	NA	TRBV19	TRBJ2-7
TGTGCCAGCAGTGACCGGGACACCCGCACAGATACGCAGTATTTT	CASSDRDTRTDTQYF	NA	NA	TRBV27	TRBJ2-3
TGTGCCGTGACCTTTGGCAGTGAGCAGTTCTTC	CAVTFGSEQFF	NA	NA	TRBV6-1	TRBJ2-1